The rows below give T cell receptor beta chains drawn from one sample of a study of blood T cell repertoires in COVID-19. Method: immunoSEQ multiplex PCR; TCRdb's copy keeps in-frame clones and lacks some. Found here are 150,000 or so clones, over 85% of them singletons; the top ten hold approximately 4.6%. Material: peripheral blood. The receptors come from a woman between 45 and 65 years old with acute or convalescent COVID-19. Each CDR3 is given with its conserved first and last residue. D genes are given only for firm matches. The size field is filled for only some rows; it gives once, few, many or a size class.

j_call v_call d_call clone_size cdr3_aa cdr3_nt
TRBJ2-1 TRBV20-1 TRBD2 NA CSASNPLRASGEQFF TGCAGTGCTAGTAACCCCCTGAGGGCTAGCGGTGAGCAGTTCTTC
TRBJ1-5 TRBV28 TRBD1 NA CASRYKLDRGGHQPQHF TGTGCCAGCAGGTACAAACTGGACAGGGGAGGTCATCAGCCCCAGCATTTT
TRBJ1-4 TRBV6-5 NA NA CASSLVRTDEKLFF TGTGCCAGCAGTTTAGTCCGGACAGATGAAAAACTGTTTTTT
TRBJ1-3 TRBV7-2 NA NA CASSFPGGRGAGNTIYF TGTGCCAGCAGCTTCCCCGGGGGGCGCGGGGCAGGAAACACCATATATTTT
TRBJ1-5 TRBV24-1 NA NA CATSAGTSNQPQHF TGTGCCACCAGTGCAGGGACAAGCAATCAGCCCCAGCATTTT
TRBJ1-3 TRBV18 NA NA CASSPSSGNTIYF TGTGCCAGCTCACCCTCCTCTGGAAACACCATATATTTT
TRBJ2-5 TRBV5-1 NA NA CASSQSGTPQETQYF TGCGCCAGCAGCCAATCCGGGACACCCCAAGAGACCCAGTACTTC
TRBJ1-3 TRBV28 NA NA CASSAGQILSGNTIYF TGTGCCAGCAGTGCCGGACAAATTCTGTCTGGAAACACCATATATTTT
TRBJ1-1 TRBV6-5 NA NA CASRVGQNTEAFF TGTGCCAGCAGGGTGGGACAGAACACTGAAGCTTTCTTT
TRBJ1-1 TRBV3-1/TRBV3-2 NA many CASSQDTGFGNTEAFF TGTGCCAGCAGCCAAGATACAGGGTTCGGGAACACTGAAGCTTTCTTT
TRBJ1-6 TRBV5-6 TRBD1 NA CASSRGQYNSPLHF TGTGCCAGCAGCCGGGGACAGTATAATTCACCCCTCCACTTT
TRBJ2-2 TRBV7-3 NA NA CASSLSLTGELFF TGTGCCAGCAGCTTAAGTCTGACCGGGGAGCTGTTTTTT
TRBJ1-5 TRBV27 NA NA CASSGGVSNQPQHF TGTGCCAGCAGCGGGGGGGTTAGCAATCAGCCCCAGCATTTT
TRBJ1-2 TRBV6-1 TRBD1 NA CASSEVWTGNYGYTF TGTGCCAGCAGTGAAGTGTGGACAGGGAACTATGGCTACACCTTC
TRBJ1-1 TRBV5-8 TRBD1 NA CASSSDRGIEAFF TGTGCCAGCAGCTCCGACAGGGGGATTGAAGCTTTCTTT
TRBJ1-5 TRBV4-3 TRBD1 NA CASSPGGGGNQPQHF TGCGCCAGCAGCCCAGGGGGTGGAGGCAATCAGCCCCAGCATTTT
TRBJ1-6 TRBV19 TRBD1 NA CASSTGGNNSPLHF TGTGCCAGTAGTACAGGGGGCAATAATTCACCCCTCCACTTT
TRBJ2-7 TRBV28 TRBD2 few CASSRPGLGSDEQYF TGTGCCAGCAGTAGACCGGGACTAGGGTCCGACGAGCAGTACTTC
TRBJ2-1 TRBV7-2 TRBD1 NA CASSVIGQGRRDNEQFF TGTGCCAGCAGCGTAATAGGACAGGGAAGAAGGGACAATGAGCAGTTCTTC
TRBJ2-3 TRBV30 TRBD2 NA CAWSRPGGDTQYF TGTGCCTGGAGCCGTCCGGGGGGGGATACGCAGTATTTT
TRBJ2-7 TRBV12-3/TRBV12-4 NA NA CASRVDLNEQYF TGTGCCAGCAGGGTCGACTTAAACGAGCAGTACTTC
TRBJ1-4 TRBV3-1/TRBV3-2 NA NA CASSHRSGFSTNEKLFF TGTGCCAGCAGCCACCGGAGCGGGTTCTCAACTAATGAAAAACTGTTTTTT
TRBJ2-1 TRBV30 TRBD2 NA CAWSLASGNEQFF TGTGCCTGGAGCCTGGCTAGCGGGAATGAGCAGTTCTTC